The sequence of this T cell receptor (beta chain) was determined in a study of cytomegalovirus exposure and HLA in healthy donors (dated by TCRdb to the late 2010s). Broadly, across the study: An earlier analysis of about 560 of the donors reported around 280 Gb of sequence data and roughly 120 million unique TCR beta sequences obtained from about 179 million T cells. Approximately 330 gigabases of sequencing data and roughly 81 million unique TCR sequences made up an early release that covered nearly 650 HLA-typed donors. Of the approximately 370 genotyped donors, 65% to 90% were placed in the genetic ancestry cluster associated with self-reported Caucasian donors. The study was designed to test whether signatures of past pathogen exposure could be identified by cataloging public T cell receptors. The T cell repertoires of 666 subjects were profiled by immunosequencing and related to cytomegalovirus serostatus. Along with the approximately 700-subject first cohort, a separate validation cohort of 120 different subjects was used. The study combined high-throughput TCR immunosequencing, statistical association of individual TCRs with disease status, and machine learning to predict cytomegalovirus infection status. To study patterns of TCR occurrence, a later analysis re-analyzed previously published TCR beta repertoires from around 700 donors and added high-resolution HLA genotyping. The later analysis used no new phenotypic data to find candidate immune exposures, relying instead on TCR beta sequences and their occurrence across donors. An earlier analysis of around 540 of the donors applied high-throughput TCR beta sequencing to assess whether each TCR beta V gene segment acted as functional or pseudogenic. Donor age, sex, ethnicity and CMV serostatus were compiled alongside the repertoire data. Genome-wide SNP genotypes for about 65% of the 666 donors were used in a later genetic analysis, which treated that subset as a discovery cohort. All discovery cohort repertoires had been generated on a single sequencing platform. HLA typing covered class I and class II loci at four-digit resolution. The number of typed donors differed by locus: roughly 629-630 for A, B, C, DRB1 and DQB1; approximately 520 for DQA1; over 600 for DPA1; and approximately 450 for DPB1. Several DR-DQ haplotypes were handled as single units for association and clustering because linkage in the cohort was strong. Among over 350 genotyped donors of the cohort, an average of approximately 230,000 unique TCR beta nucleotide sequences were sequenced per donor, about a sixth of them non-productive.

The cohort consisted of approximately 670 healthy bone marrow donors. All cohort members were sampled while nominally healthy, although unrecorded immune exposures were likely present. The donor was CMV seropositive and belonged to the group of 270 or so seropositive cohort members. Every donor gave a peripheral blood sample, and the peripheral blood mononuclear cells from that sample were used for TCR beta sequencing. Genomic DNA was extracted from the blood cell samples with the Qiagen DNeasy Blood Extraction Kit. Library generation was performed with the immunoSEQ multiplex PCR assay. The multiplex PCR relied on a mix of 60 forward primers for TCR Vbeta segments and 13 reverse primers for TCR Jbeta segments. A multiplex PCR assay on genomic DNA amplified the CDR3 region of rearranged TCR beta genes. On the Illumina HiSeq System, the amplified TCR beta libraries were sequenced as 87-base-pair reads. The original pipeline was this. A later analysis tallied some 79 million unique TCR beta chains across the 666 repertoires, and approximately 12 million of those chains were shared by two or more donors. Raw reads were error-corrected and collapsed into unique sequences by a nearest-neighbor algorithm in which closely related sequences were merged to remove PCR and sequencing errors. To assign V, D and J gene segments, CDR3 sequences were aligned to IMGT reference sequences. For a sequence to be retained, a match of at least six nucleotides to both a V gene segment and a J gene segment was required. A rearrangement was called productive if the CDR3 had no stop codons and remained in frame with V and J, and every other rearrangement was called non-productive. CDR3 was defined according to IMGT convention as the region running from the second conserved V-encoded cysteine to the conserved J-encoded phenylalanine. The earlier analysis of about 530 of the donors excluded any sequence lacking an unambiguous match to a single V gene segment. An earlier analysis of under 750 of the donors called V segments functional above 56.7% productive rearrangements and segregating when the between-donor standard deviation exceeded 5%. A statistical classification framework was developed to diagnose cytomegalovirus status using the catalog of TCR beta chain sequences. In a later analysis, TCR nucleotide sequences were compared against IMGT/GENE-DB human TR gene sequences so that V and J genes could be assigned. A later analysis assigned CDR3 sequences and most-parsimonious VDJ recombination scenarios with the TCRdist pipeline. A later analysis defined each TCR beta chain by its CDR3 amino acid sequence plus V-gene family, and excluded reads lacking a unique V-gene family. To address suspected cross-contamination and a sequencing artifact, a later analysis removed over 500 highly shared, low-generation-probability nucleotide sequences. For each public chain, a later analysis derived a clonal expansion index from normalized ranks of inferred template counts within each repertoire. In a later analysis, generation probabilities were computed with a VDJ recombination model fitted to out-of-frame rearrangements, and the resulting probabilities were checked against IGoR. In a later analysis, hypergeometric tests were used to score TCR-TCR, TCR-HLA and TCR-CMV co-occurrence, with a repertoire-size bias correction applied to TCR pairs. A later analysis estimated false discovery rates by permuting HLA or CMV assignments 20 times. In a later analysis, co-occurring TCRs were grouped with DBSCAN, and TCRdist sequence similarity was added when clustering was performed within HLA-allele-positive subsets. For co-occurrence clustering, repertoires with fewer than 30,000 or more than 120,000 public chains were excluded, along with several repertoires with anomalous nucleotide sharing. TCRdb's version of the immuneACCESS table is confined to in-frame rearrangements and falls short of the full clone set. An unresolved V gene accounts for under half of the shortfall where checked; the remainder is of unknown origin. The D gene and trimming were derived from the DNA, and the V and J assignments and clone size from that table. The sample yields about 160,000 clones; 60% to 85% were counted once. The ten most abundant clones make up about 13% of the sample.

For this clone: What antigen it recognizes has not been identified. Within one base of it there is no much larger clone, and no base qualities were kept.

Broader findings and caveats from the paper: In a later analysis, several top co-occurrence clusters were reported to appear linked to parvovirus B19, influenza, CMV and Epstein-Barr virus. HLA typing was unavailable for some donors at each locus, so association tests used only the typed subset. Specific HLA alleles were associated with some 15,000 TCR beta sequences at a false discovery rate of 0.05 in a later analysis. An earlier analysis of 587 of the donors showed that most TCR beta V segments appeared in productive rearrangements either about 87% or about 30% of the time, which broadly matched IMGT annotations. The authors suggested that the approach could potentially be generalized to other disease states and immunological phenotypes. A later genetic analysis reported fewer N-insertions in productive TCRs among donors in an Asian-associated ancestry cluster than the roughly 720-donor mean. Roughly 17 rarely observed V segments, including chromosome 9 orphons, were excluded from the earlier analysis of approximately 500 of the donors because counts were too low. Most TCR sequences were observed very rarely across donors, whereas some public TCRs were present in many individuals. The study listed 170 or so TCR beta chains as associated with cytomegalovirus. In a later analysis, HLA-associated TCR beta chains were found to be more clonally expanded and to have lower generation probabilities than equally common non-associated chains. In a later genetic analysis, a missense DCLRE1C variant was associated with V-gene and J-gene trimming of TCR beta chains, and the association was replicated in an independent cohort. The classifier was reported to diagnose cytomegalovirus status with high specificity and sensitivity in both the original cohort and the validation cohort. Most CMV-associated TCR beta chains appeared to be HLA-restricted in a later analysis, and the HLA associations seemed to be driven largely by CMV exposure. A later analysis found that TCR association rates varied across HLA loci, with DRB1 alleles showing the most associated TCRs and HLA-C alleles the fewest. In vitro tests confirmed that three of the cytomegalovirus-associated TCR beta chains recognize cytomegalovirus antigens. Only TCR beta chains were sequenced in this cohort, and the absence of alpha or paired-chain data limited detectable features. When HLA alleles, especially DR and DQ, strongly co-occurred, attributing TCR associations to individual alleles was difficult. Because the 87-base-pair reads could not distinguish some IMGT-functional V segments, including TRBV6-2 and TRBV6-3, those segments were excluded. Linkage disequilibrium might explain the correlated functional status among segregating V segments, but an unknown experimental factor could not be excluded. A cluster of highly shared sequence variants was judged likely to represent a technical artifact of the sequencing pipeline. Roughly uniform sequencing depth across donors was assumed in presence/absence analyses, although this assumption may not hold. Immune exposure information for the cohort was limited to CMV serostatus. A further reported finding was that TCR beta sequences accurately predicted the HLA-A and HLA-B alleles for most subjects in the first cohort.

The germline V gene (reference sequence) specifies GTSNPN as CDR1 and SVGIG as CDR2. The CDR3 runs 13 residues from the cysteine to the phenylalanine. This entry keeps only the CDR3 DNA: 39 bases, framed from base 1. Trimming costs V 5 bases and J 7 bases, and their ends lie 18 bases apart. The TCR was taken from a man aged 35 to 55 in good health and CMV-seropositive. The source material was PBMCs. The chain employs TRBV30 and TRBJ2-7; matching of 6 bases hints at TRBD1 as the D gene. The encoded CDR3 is CAWLGRGNREQYF. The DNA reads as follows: TGTGCCTGGCTTGGCAGGGGTAATAGAGAGCAGTACTTC.